Each of the 10 T cell receptor beta chains below was sequenced from the same sample in a study of cytomegalovirus exposure and HLA in healthy donors. Use of 60 Vbeta and 13 Jbeta primers characterized the PCR. The data were produced by immunoSEQ multiplex PCR, yet TCRdb's version contains in-frame clones alone and is incomplete. Among roughly 160,000 clones listed, approximately 76% were seen once. The sequenced sample consisted of PBMCs. The receptors come from a man aged 55 to 70 in good health and CMV-seronegative.

The chain has TRBV5-1 and TRBJ1-1, with a weak D call TRBD1 (6 bases). This CDR3 has 17 residues. Germline lookup yields CDR1 SGHRS and CDR2 YFSETQ. The V end lost 1 base, the J end lost 1 base, and 17 bases lay between the germline ends. The CDR3 nucleotides read TGCGCCAGCAGCTTGTCCGTGGGGGGGCAGACGAACACTGAAGCTTTCTTT. Residues: CASSLSVGGQTNTEAFF.

The V call is TRBV4-3, the J call TRBJ1-2; 10 bases line up with TRBD1. Trimming removed 0 bases from V and 8 bases from J; junction bases left unmatched: 9. Germline assignment: CDR1 LGHNA and CDR2 YSLEER. This CDR3 spans 16 amino acids. DNA of the CDR3: TGCGCCAGCAGCCAAGAAGTGGGACAGGGGAGGCGAGGCTACACCTTC. Translating gives CASSQEVGQGRRGYTF.

The V and J genes are TRBV28 and TRBJ2-3, with 9 bases that match TRBD1. This CDR3 is 14 amino acids long. Germline V gene data show CDR1 as MDHEN and CDR2 as SYDVKM. V was pared by 6 bases and J by 5 bases, with 6 bases of the junction left unmatched. CDR3 coding DNA: TGTGCCAGCAGGCTACAGGGGGCTGGAGATACGCAGTATTTT. This gives the protein CASRLQGAGDTQYF.

The chain joins TRBV28 to TRBJ2-7; tentatively, D is TRBD2 (5 bases). From germline, CDR1 is MDHEN and CDR2 SYDVKM. V was clipped by 2 bases and J by 7 bases, with 12 bases between them. The CDR3 is made up of 13 amino acids. This chain's CDR3 is CASSLPGKEEQYF. The DNA of the CDR3 is TGTGCCAGCAGTTTACCCGGGAAGGAAGAGCAGTACTTC.

The chain has TRBV2 and TRBJ2-1; D may be TRBD2 (5 bases). The germline V gene has CDR1 SNHLY and CDR2 FYNNEI. The CDR3 has 15 residues. V dropped 10 bases and J dropped 5 bases, with 21 bases sitting between them. The CDR3 protein is CATTPGILLNNEQFF. The CDR3 coding sequence is TGTGCCACCACTCCCGGGATTTTGTTAAACAATGAGCAGTTCTTC.

V is TRBV13 and J is TRBJ2-4; a possible D gene is TRBD1 (6 bases). CDR1 and CDR2 (germline): PRHDT, FYEKMQ (reference sequence). Trimming cost V 2 bases and J 1 base, with 12 bases left between them. CDR3 length: 16 residues. The CDR3 protein is CASSLYQGWAKNIQYF. CDR3 in DNA: TGTGCCAGCAGCTTATACCAGGGGTGGGCCAAAAACATTCAGTACTTC.

The genes are TRBV30 and TRBJ1-1; possibly TRBD1 for D (5 bases). V was pared by 5 bases and J by 5 bases, with 12 bases between. CDR1 and CDR2 (germline): GTSNPN, SVGIG (reference sequence). The CDR3 consists of 12 residues. CDR3 sequence: CAWLGRGTEAFF. DNA for the CDR3: TGTGCCTGGCTTGGTAGGGGTACTGAAGCTTTCTTT.

The DNA of the CDR3 is TGTGCCAGCAGCTTAGACGTTTCCCGAGGCGGGGGGGACCTTGGTGATACGCAGTATTTT. Translated, it gives CASSLDVSRGGGDLGDTQYF. The V and J genes are TRBV11-2 and TRBJ2-3, with 9 bases matching TRBD2. Per the germline V gene, CDR1 is SGHAT and CDR2 is FQNNGV. The CDR3 has 20 amino acids. V trimming: 0 bases; J trimming: 6 bases; junction bases outside the gene matches: 19.

This clone was counted between two and nine times. The chain has TRBV2 and TRBJ2-5; 8 bases agree with TRBD1. Germline CDR1 reads SNHLY; CDR2 reads FYNNEI. This CDR3 has 14 amino acids. V lost 4 bases, J lost 2 bases, and 3 bases stayed unmatched. The chain's CDR3 is CASSGQGTQETQYF. In nucleotides, the CDR3 is TGTGCCAGCAGTGGACAGGGGACTCAAGAGACCCAGTACTTC.

The V call is TRBV12-2, the J call TRBJ1-1; the DNA was not compared with TRBD1, the D call given in the table. TRBV12-2 constitutes a pseudogene. The CDR3 is 15 residues long. The CDR3 loop reads CASRLFGQANTEAFF. CDR3 sequence (DNA): TGTGCAAGTCGCTTATTTGGGCAGGCTAACACTGAAGCTTTCTTT.